This T cell receptor (beta chain) emerged from a study of cytomegalovirus exposure and HLA in healthy donors. It was with 60 Vbeta and 13 Jbeta primers that the PCR ran. Original handling: An analysis performed later counted 81 million or so unique TCR beta chains (roughly 11 million of them shared). Generated by immunoSEQ multiplex PCR, the TCRdb table keeps only in-frame clones and is missing some. That table supplies the V and J calls and clone size; D and trimming were determined from the DNA. The sample has about 140,000 clones, around 90% seen once. Overall study results and limits: TCR beta V segments were, for the most part, productive about 87% or about 30% of the time in an earlier analysis. When presence/absence was analysed, sequencing depth was taken to be roughly uniform across donors. The study put 150 or so TCR beta chains on its list as cytomegalovirus-associated.

As regards this clone: Antigen unknown.

Trimming took 5 bases from V and 7 from J; bases not matched to a gene: 7. CDR3 length equals 14 residues. Germline-derived CDR1 and CDR2 are SGHAT and FQNNGV. The specimen was PBMCs. The genes are TRBV11-2 and TRBJ2-2; 7 nucleotides match TRBD1. The sequence came from a middle-aged woman in good health and CMV-seronegative. CDR3 nucleotide sequence: TGTGCCAGCAGCCCCGGGACAGTCATCGGGGAGCTGTTTTTT. It translates to CASSPGTVIGELFF.